This T cell receptor beta chain came from a study of T cell responses to AZD1222 COVID-19 vaccine. Overall study: Pooled samples include second doses given at about 4 or 12 weeks. Study results and limitations: Only a handful of AZD1222 recipients, six or seven in all, had baseline seropositivity.

With 3 bases removed from V and 10 bases from J, the gap between germline ends came to 13 bases. CDR1 SGHTA and CDR2 FQGNSA come from the germline V gene. The CDR3 is 13 amino acids. About this clone itself: No antigen is known for it.

The data were produced by immunoSEQ multiplex PCR, yet TCRdb's version contains in-frame clones alone and is incomplete. The sample has about 110,000 clones; 75% to 90% are singletons. The sequence was collected from an adult in good health. The chain is built from TRBV7-2 and TRBJ2-1; D may be TRBD1 (5 bases). The sample in question was peripheral blood, obtained on day 0 of AZD1222 vaccination. Here the CDR3 DNA reads TGTGCCAGCAGCTTGGGGCTGCTCTCCGAGCAGTTCTTC. Its translation is CASSLGLLSEQFF. The whole variable domain, remainder taken from reference TRBV7-2 and TRBJ2-1, is GAGVSQSPSNKVTEKGKDVELRCDPISGHTALYWYRQSLGQGLEFLIYFQGNSAPDKSGLPSDRFSAERTGGSVSTLTIQRTQQEDSAVYLCASSLGLLSEQFFGPGTRLTVL.